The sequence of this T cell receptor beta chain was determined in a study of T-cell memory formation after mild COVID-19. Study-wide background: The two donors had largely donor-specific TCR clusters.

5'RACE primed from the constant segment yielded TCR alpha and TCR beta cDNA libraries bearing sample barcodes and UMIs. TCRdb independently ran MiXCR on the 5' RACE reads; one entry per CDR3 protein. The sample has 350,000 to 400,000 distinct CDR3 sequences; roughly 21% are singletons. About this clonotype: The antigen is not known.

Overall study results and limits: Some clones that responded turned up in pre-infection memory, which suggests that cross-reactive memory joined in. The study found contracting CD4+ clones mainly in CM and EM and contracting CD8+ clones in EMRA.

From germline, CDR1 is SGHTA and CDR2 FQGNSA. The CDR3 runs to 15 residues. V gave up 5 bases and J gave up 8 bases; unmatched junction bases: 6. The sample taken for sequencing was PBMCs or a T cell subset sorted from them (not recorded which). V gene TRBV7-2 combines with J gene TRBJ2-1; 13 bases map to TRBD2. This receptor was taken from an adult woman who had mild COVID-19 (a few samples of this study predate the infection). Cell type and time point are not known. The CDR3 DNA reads TGTGCCAGCAGCAAAACTAGCGGGGGGGCTTATGAGCAGTTCTTC. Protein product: CASSKTSGGAYEQFF. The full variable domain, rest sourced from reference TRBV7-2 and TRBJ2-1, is GAGVSQSPSNKVTEKGKDVELRCDPISGHTALYWYRQSLGQGLEFLIYFQGNSAPDKSGLPSDRFSAERTGGSVSTLTIQRTQQEDSAVYLCASSKTSGGAYEQFFGPGTRLTVL.